Here is one T cell receptor (beta chain) with its context. Both 60 Vbeta primers and 13 Jbeta primers went into the PCR. Clones were read by immunoSEQ multiplex PCR, and TCRdb kept only the in-frame ones, dropping some. In all, the sample yields 100,000 to 150,000 clones. These data are taken from a study of cytomegalovirus exposure and HLA in healthy donors. Sequenced sample: PBMCs. This TCR came from a middle-aged woman in good health and CMV-seropositive.

Written as DNA, the CDR3 is TGTGCCTGGAGTAGGGAGAATTCACCCCTCCACTTT. This encodes CAWSRENSPLHF. The V call is TRBV30, the J call TRBJ1-6, with D hard to call. The germline CDR1 and CDR2 sequences are GTSNPN and SVGIG (reference sequence). V was pared by 2 bases and J by 7 bases, with 6 bases between. This CDR3 contains 12 residues.